This entry lists 31 T cell receptor beta chains sequenced from one sample in a study of blood T cell repertoires in COVID-19. Repertoires were generated with immunoSEQ multiplex PCR, while TCRdb's copy carries only in-frame clones and drops some. Of roughly 300,000 clones listed, 87% are singletons. The sample consisted of PBMCs or T cells enriched from blood (not recorded which). The receptors derive from a woman in her thirties who had recovered from COVID-19.

V and J are TRBV18 and TRBJ1-1, with unresolved D. CDR1 KGHSH and CDR2 LQKENI come from the germline V gene. This CDR3 has 14 amino acids. V lost 0 bases and J 0 bases, leaving 5 bases between the germline ends. The CDR3 here is CASSPPQVNTEAFF. The CDR3, as DNA: TGTGCCAGCTCACCACCCCAGGTGAACACTGAAGCTTTCTTT.

This chain joins TRBV4-1 and TRBJ1-2; TRBD1 matches 9 bases. Germline V lookup: CDR1 MGHRA, CDR2 YSYEKL. This CDR3 comprises 15 residues. J lost 6 bases, V lost 1 base, and 6 bases had no gene match. The CDR3 loop is CASSQVGGQGHGYTF. CDR3 sequence (DNA): TGCGCCAGCAGCCAAGTGGGGGGACAGGGCCATGGCTACACCTTC.

This chain links TRBV5-6 with TRBJ1-1; 8 bases map to TRBD1. V lost 5 bases and J lost 0; bases outside the gene matches: 9. The V gene's germline CDR1 is SGHDT and CDR2 YYEEEE. The CDR3 is 16 residues long. CDR3 bases: TGTGCCAGCAGACAGACAGGGGTGAATGTGAACACTGAAGCTTTCTTT. Translation: CASRQTGVNVNTEAFF.

This clone was seen a single time. Other nucleotide sequences from this sample produce the same CDR3. The chain couples TRBV12-3 or TRBV12-4 to TRBJ1-3; weak D call: TRBD1 (5 bases). The CDR3 extends over 13 amino acids. The V gene lost 8 bases and the J gene lost 1 base, with 9 bases spanning the gap. The CDR3 DNA reads TGTGCCAGCTCGCAGGGATCTGGAAACACCATATATTTT. Protein: CASSQGSGNTIYF.

V usage is TRBV5-6 and J usage is TRBJ1-4; the D gene is possibly TRBD1 (5 bases). The CDR3 length is 14 residues. Trimming took 5 bases from V and 4 from J, leaving 12 bases between them. Germline CDR1 reads SGHDT; CDR2 reads YYEEEE. CDR3 protein: CASRGTSGNEKLFF. CDR3 sequence (DNA): TGTGCCAGCAGGGGGACTTCCGGTAATGAAAAACTGTTTTTT. The entire variable domain, with the rest obtained from reference TRBV5-6 and TRBJ1-4, is as follows: DAGVTQSPTHLIKTRGQQVTLRCSPKSGHDTVSWYQQALGQGPQFIFQYYEEEERQRGNFPDRFSGHQFPNYSSELNVNALLLGDSALYLCASRGTSGNEKLFFGSGTQLSVL.

This clone appeared once. The gene calls are TRBV12-1 and TRBJ1-1; the DNA was not used to check the table's D call, TRBD1. TRBV12-1 is flagged as a pseudogene. The CDR3 sequence is 14 residues long. In DNA, the CDR3 is TGTGCCAGCCGGCCGACAGGAAGTAACACTGAAGCTTTCTTT. This gives the protein CASRPTGSNTEAFF.

The table lists this clone with a few counts. The chain links TRBV29-1 to TRBJ1-4; 9 positions agree with TRBD1. This CDR3 contains 13 residues. With 7 bases clipped from V and 8 bases from J, the junction kept 8 bases outside the gene matches. CDR1 and CDR2 (germline): SQVTM, ANQGSEA. CDR3 sequence (DNA): TGCAGCGCCAAACAGGGGGCTTGGGAAAAACTGTTTTTT. This encodes CSAKQGAWEKLFF. The whole variable domain, remainder taken from reference TRBV29-1 and TRBJ1-4, is SAVISQKPSRDICQRGTSLTIQCQVDSQVTMMFWYRQQPGQSLTLIATANQGSEATYESGFVIDKFPISRPNLTFSTLTVSNMSPEDSSIYLCSAKQGAWEKLFFGSGTQLSVL.

The table lists this clone with a count of one. J is TRBJ1-2 and V is TRBV5-1; D is possibly TRBD1 (5 bases). In germline, CDR1 is SGHRS, CDR2 YFSETQ. V lost 4 bases and J lost 13, with 14 bases in between. The length of the CDR3 is 11 residues. CDR3 nucleotide sequence: TGCGCCAGCAGCCCACATTCAGGGCCCACCTTC. This sequence encodes CASSPHSGPTF.

The gene calls are TRBV19 and TRBJ2-1; TRBD2 aligns across 9 bases. V was clipped by 6 bases and J by 8 bases; unmatched bases: 8. The CDR3 is made up of 14 amino acids. Germline CDR1 and CDR2: LNHDA and SQIVND (reference sequence). Here the CDR3 DNA reads TGTGCCAGTAGAGGCGGGGGGGCCCCTGATGAGCAGTTCTTC. Translation gives CASRGGGAPDEQFF.

The chain employs TRBV30 and TRBJ2-3; 8 bases are a match to TRBD2. Germline loops: CDR1 GTSNPN, CDR2 SVGIG (reference sequence). This CDR3 is 15 amino acids long. V was clipped by 0 bases and J by 3 bases; unmatched bases: 5. DNA for the CDR3: TGTGCCTGGAGTGTATCGGCGGGGGGTACAGATACGCAGTATTTT. This encodes CAWSVSAGGTDTQYF.

This chain links TRBV13 with TRBJ1-1; D not resolved. V lost 5 bases, J lost 1 base, and 11 bases lay in between. The CDR3 covers 14 residues. Germline values: CDR1 PRHDT, CDR2 FYEKMQ (reference sequence). The CDR3 nucleotides read TGTGCCAGCAGCCCGAGGGTCTCGAACACTGAAGCTTTCTTT. Its protein is CASSPRVSNTEAFF. Full variable domain (outside the CDR3, taken from reference TRBV13 and TRBJ1-1): AAGVIQSPRHLIKEKRETATLKCYPIPRHDTVYWYQQGPGQDPQFLISFYEKMQSDKGSIPDRFSAQQFSDYHSELNMSSLELGDSALYFCASSPRVSNTEAFFGQGTRLTVV.

This chain joins TRBV28 and TRBJ2-7; 8 bases are a match to TRBD1. CDR3 length equals 13 residues. The J segment lost 5 bases and the V segment lost 10 bases, leaving 10 bases of the junction unmatched. The germline gives CDR1 MDHEN, CDR2 SYDVKM. The CDR3 DNA reads TGTGCCACTAGAGGACAGGGTGGTGACGAGCAGTACTTC. Translating it yields CATRGQGGDEQYF.

V and J are TRBV6-5 and TRBJ1-2; D might be TRBD1 (6 bases). Per germline, CDR1 MNHEY and CDR2 SVGAGI. Trimming removed 5 bases at V and 3 bases at J, with 13 bases between. This CDR3 spans 14 amino acids. The CDR3 loop is CASSPTRQDYGYTF. For the CDR3, the DNA is TGTGCCAGCAGTCCAACACGACAGGACTATGGCTACACCTTC.

The J gene is TRBJ1-2, the V gene TRBV15; possible D gene TRBD1, 5 bases. The CDR3 length is 17 residues. Trimming left V 0 bases short and J 7 bases short, with 21 bases between. Germline assignment: CDR1 LNHNV and CDR2 YYDKDF (reference sequence). The CDR3 sequence is CATSRELVGGDGGGYTF. The CDR3 DNA reads TGTGCCACCAGCAGAGAGTTAGTCGGGGGGGATGGCGGTGGCTACACCTTC.

The genes are TRBV10-1 and TRBJ1-5; a weak D match, TRBD1 (5 bases). V gave up 8 bases and J gave up 0 bases, with 8 bases separating them. Germline V CDR1 and CDR2: WNHNN, SYGVQD (reference sequence). The CDR3 has 13 amino acids. The CDR3 protein is CASQDTSNQPQHF. The CDR3, as DNA: TGCGCCAGCCAGGACACTAGCAATCAGCCCCAGCATTTT.

The table lists this clone with a few counts. The chain employs TRBV5-5 and TRBJ1-3, with D unresolved. CDR3 length: 16 residues. Trimming removed 2 bases at V and 7 bases at J, with 19 bases between. Germline V CDR1 and CDR2: SGHKS, YYEKEE (reference sequence). The CDR3 is CASSFPSPAPLNTIYF. CDR3 DNA sequence: TGTGCCAGCAGCTTCCCGAGTCCTGCCCCGCTGAACACCATATATTTT.

This chain uses TRBV9 with TRBJ1-1; 9 nucleotides match TRBD1. This CDR3 region has 14 residues. The germline CDR1 and CDR2 sequences are SGDLS and YYNGEE. V trimming: 5 bases; J trimming: 4 bases; junction bases outside the gene matches: 6. CDR3 in amino acids: CASRNHRGLTEAFF. The CDR3 DNA reads TGTGCCAGCAGAAATCACAGGGGGCTCACTGAAGCTTTCTTT.

This chain joins TRBV5-1 and TRBJ1-2; D perhaps matches TRBD1 (6 bases). Germline values: CDR1 SGHRS, CDR2 YFSETQ. V was pared by 3 bases and J by 3 bases, with 12 bases between. This CDR3 contains 14 residues. This CDR3 reads CASSYRVLDYGYTF. The CDR3 nucleotides read TGCGCCAGCAGCTACAGGGTTCTTGACTATGGCTACACCTTC.

V gene TRBV28 combines with J gene TRBJ2-7; tentatively, D is TRBD2 (6 bases). This CDR3 comprises 16 residues. V lost 5 bases and J lost 0, with 17 bases in between. The V gene's germline CDR1 is MDHEN and CDR2 SYDVKM. CDR3 nucleotides: TGTGCCAGCAGTATCCTTCTAGCGAAGAGCTCCTACGAGCAGTACTTC. Translating gives CASSILLAKSSYEQYF.

Only one count was recorded for this clone. The gene calls are TRBV6-5 and TRBJ1-1; weak D call: TRBD1 (5 bases). Between the trimmed V and J ends, which lost 6 bases and 4 bases, there was a span of 12 bases. The CDR3 extends over 13 amino acids. Germline V lookup: CDR1 MNHEY, CDR2 SVGAGI. CDR3 in amino acids: CASRRQRTTEAFF. The CDR3 DNA is TGTGCCAGCAGGAGACAGAGAACCACTGAAGCTTTCTTT.

The J gene is TRBJ2-3, the V gene TRBV6-4; D perhaps matches TRBD1 (6 bases). Trimming took off 6 bases at V and 0 bases at J, with 16 bases between the two ends. Germline V CDR1 and CDR2: MRHNA, SNTAGT. CDR3 length: 16 amino acids. The CDR3 region is CASSPDSFSSTDTQYF. The CDR3 bases are TGTGCCAGCAGCCCGGACAGTTTCTCTAGCACAGATACGCAGTATTTT.

The CDR3 loop reads CASSPRGAVQETQYF. In nucleotides, the CDR3 is TGCGCCAGCAGCCCCCGGGGGGCAGTCCAAGAGACCCAGTACTTC. The rearrangement links TRBV5-1 to TRBJ2-5; D perhaps matches TRBD2 (7 bases). V gave up 4 bases and J gave up 1 base, with 14 bases separating them. CDR1 and CDR2 from the germline V gene are SGHRS and YFSETQ. This CDR3 is built from 15 residues.

The chain is built from TRBV9 and TRBJ1-4; D remains unclear. CDR1 and CDR2 (germline): SGDLS, YYNGEE. The CDR3 has 15 residues. Trimming took 0 bases from V and 5 from J, leaving 11 bases between them. CDR3 in amino acids: CASSVGGGLNEKLFF. The CDR3 DNA reads TGTGCCAGCAGCGTAGGTGGAGGCCTGAATGAAAAACTGTTTTTT.

V is TRBV7-2 and J is TRBJ1-2; TRBD1 matches at 7 bases. Germline lookup yields CDR1 SGHTA and CDR2 FQGNSA. This CDR3 has 13 amino acids. The V and J ends lost 4 bases and 4 bases, in that order; junction bases with no gene match: 3. For the CDR3, the DNA is TGTGCCAGCAGCTACACAGGGGTCTATGGCTACACCTTC. Residues: CASSYTGVYGYTF.

The chain has TRBV14 and TRBJ2-7, with D tentatively TRBD2 (5 bases). V was clipped by 1 base and J by 8 bases, with 18 bases between them. Per the germline V gene, CDR1 is SGHDN and CDR2 is FVKESK. The length of the CDR3 is 15 residues. CDR3 amino acids: CASSQGPAGPSKQYF. The DNA for the CDR3 is TGTGCCAGCAGCCAAGGACCCGCGGGCCCTAGCAAGCAGTACTTC.

The gene calls are TRBV5-1 and TRBJ2-3; D is possibly TRBD1 (6 bases). Trimming removed 2 bases from V and 2 bases from J, with 15 bases in between. Germline CDR1 is SGHRS and CDR2 is YFSETQ. The CDR3 loop spans 16 amino acids. The CDR3 loop is CASSFQGPPYTDTQYF. In DNA form, the CDR3 reads TGCGCCAGCAGCTTTCAGGGGCCCCCCTACACAGATACGCAGTATTTT.

The chain employs TRBV5-4 and TRBJ2-3; 9 nucleotides agree with TRBD2. V shed 0 bases and J 1 base; nucleotides not matched to a gene: 6. Germline CDR1 and CDR2: SGHNT and YYREEE (reference sequence). CDR3 length: 17 residues. This chain's CDR3 is CASSLARASGGTDTQYF. CDR3 coding DNA: TGTGCCAGCAGCTTGGCCAGGGCTAGCGGGGGCACAGATACGCAGTATTTT.

This clone was detected once. The V call is TRBV15, the J call TRBJ2-7, with 9 bases fitting TRBD1. Germline CDR1 reads LNHNV; CDR2 reads YYDKDF (reference sequence). J gave up 3 bases and V 4 bases, and 10 bases lay outside the gene matches. This CDR3 contains 16 residues. CDR3 amino acids: CATSTLGQGTFYEQYF. CDR3 nucleotides: TGTGCCACCAGCACCCTAGGACAGGGGACCTTCTACGAGCAGTACTTC. Filled out from reference TRBV15 and TRBJ2-7, the complete variable domain reads DAMVIQNPRYQVTQFGKPVTLSCSQTLNHNVMYWYQQKSSQAPKLLFHYYDKDFNNEADTPDNFQSRRPNTSFCFLDIRSPGLGDTAMYLCATSTLGQGTFYEQYFGPGTRLTVT.

V is TRBV30 and J is TRBJ1-5, with D maybe TRBD1 (5 bases). Trimming shortened V by 1 base and J by 2 bases, and 6 bases separated the two germline ends. Germline V CDR1 and CDR2: GTSNPN, SVGIG (reference sequence). The CDR3 loop spans 13 amino acids. The CDR3 loop reads CAWSARGNQPQHF. The CDR3 DNA reads TGTGCCTGGAGTGCCAGGGGCAATCAGCCCCAGCATTTT.

This clone has only a few counts. The genes are TRBV30 and TRBJ1-5; TRBD1 is a possible D gene (5 bases). The germline V gene has CDR1 GTSNPN and CDR2 SVGIG (reference sequence). CDR3 length equals 14 residues. V lost 5 bases and J lost 0, with 11 bases in between. CDR3 in amino acids: CAWGHGDSNQPQHF. Written as DNA, the CDR3 is TGTGCCTGGGGACATGGAGATAGCAATCAGCCCCAGCATTTT.

This chain connects TRBV6-2 or TRBV6-3 to TRBJ2-2, with 11 bases lining up with TRBD2. The ends lost 0 bases at V and 2 bases at J; junction bases unmatched: 5. The CDR3 is made up of 18 amino acids. The germline V gene encodes CDR1 MNHEY and CDR2 SVGEGT. The CDR3 DNA is TGTGCCAGCAGTTACTCGACTAGCGGGATACGTAACACCGGGGAGCTGTTTTTT. The encoded protein is CASSYSTSGIRNTGELFF.